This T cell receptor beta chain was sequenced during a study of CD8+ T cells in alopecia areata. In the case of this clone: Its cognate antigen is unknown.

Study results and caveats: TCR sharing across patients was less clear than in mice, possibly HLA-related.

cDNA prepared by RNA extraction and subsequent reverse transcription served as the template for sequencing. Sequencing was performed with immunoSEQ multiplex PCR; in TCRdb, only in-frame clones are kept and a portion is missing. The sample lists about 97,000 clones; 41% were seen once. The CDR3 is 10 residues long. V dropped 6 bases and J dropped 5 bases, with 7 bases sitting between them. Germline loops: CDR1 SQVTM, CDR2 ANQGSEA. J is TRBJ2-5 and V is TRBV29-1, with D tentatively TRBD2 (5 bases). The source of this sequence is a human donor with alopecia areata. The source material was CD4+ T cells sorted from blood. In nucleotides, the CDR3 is TGCAGCGTCCGAGGGGAGACCCAGTACTTC. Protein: CSVRGETQYF. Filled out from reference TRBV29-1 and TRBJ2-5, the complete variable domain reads SAVISQKPSRDICQRGTSLTIQCQVDSQVTMMFWYRQQPGQSLTLIATANQGSEATYESGFVIDKFPISRPNLTFSTLTVSNMSPEDSSIYLCSVRGETQYFGPGTRLLVL.